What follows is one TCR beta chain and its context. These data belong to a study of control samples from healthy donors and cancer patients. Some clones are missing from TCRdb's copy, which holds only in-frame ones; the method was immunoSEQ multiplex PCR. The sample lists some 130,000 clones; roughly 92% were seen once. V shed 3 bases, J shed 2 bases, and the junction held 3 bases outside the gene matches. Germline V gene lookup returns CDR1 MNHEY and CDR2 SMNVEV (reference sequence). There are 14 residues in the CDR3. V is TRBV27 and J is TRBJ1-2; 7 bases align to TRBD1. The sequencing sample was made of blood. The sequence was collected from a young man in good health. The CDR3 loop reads CASSFRGQNYGYTF. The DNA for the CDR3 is TGTGCCAGCAGTTTTAGGGGGCAGAACTATGGCTACACCTTC.